This passage covers 20 T cell receptor beta chains from one sample sequenced in a study of T cell repertoires in cytomegalovirus infection. TCRdb re-derived calls from the reads in MiXCR, one entry per CDR3 protein. The profile shows hundreds of thousands of distinct CDR3 sequences, 20% to 25% of them singletons. The source material was CD8+ T cells from PBMCs. All receptors derive from a human donor in good health (CMV status not recorded). Some clones in this sample may be carry-over from other donors' samples.

The chain has TRBV6-2 or TRBV6-3 and TRBJ2-6; possibly TRBD1 for D (6 bases). This CDR3 is built from 16 residues. V lost 6 bases, J lost 2 bases, and 14 bases lay in between. Germline V CDR1 and CDR2: MNHEY, SVGEGT. The CDR3 DNA follows: TGTGCCAGCAGCTTGACAGGCGCGGCTGGGGCCAACGTCCTGACTTTC. It specifies CASSLTGAAGANVLTF.

CDR3 sequence: CASPKGGIRVNEQFF. CDR3 coding DNA: TGTGCCAGCCCGAAGGGGGGAATTCGTGTTAATGAGCAGTTCTTC. J is TRBJ2-1 and V is TRBV2; D tentatively reads TRBD1 or TRBD2 (6 bases each). The CDR3 totals 15 residues. V lost 8 bases to trimming and J lost 7 bases, with 21 bases between them. Germline-derived CDR1 and CDR2 are SNHLY and FYNNEI. Full variable domain (missing parts from reference TRBV2 and TRBJ2-1): EPEVTQTPSHQVTQMGQEVILRCVPISNHLYFYWYRQILGQKVEFLVSFYNNEISEKSEIFDDQFSVERPDGSNFTLKIRSTKLEDSAMYFCASPKGGIRVNEQFFGPGTRLTVL.

The rearrangement links TRBV5-1 to TRBJ2-7, with D possibly TRBD1 on 6 matching bases. The CDR3 is 14 amino acids. Trimming pared 5 bases from V and 7 bases from J, leaving 19 bases between. Germline V gene lookup returns CDR1 SGHRS and CDR2 YFSETQ. CDR3 nucleotide sequence: TGCGCCAGCAGACCCCGGACAGCCCTTGGAGAGCAGTACTTC. Protein sequence: CASRPRTALGEQYF.

This clonotype turned up a few times. The J gene is TRBJ2-5, the V gene TRBV6-1; weak D call: TRBD2 (5 bases). The CDR3 sequence is 15 residues long. The V gene's germline CDR1 is MNHNS and CDR2 SASEGT. Trimming shortened V by 6 bases and J by 1 base, and 15 bases separated the two germline ends. The chain's CDR3 is CASSVYWGVQETQYF. The CDR3 DNA reads TGTGCCAGCAGCGTTTATTGGGGAGTCCAAGAGACCCAGTACTTC.

This rearrangement joins TRBV18 to TRBJ2-1, with a tentative D call TRBD1 (5 bases). V was trimmed by 1 base and J by 8 bases, leaving 18 bases between them. CDR1 and CDR2 (germline): KGHSH, LQKENI. This CDR3 region has 16 residues. Here the CDR3 reads CASSPRPRQRDHEQFF. CDR3 nucleotides: TGTGCCAGCTCACCACGTCCAAGACAGCGTGATCATGAGCAGTTCTTC.

About this clonotype: The junction shows a germline mismatch at one end, possibly a read error. The chain recombines TRBV12-3 or TRBV12-4 with TRBJ1-1, with TRBD1 matching 7 bases. CDR3 length equals 15 residues. DNA for the CDR3: TGTGTCAGCAGCACACAGTTCCCGGGACAGTCGGAAGCTTTCTTT. The encoded protein is CVSSTQFPGQSEAFF.

This clonotype was seen more than once but under ten times. The genes are TRBV12-3 or TRBV12-4 and TRBJ1-2, with D perhaps matching TRBD1 (5 bases). This CDR3 region has 15 residues. Between the trimmed V and J ends, which lost 5 bases and 4 bases, there was a span of 17 bases. The CDR3 loop reads CASSPTGSSGYGYTF. The CDR3 nucleotides read TGTGCCAGCAGTCCCACAGGCAGCTCGGGCTATGGCTACACCTTC.

This clonotype was found many times. The chain combines TRBV10-3 with TRBJ1-1, with D maybe TRBD1 (5 bases). V was shortened by 5 bases and J by 7 bases, with 14 bases between the two germline ends. The germline CDR1 and CDR2 sequences are ENHRY and SYGVKD. The length of the CDR3 is 13 residues. CDR3 in amino acids: CAISPSWGDEAFF. The CDR3 DNA sequence: TGTGCCATCAGTCCTTCCTGGGGGGATGAAGCTTTCTTT.

This chain joins TRBV20-1 and TRBJ1-5; TRBD1 is a possible D gene (5 bases). The germline V gene has CDR1 DFQATT and CDR2 SNEGSKA (reference sequence). The CDR3 has 10 amino acids. The CDR3 region has the DNA TGCAGGGGGGAGGGTCAGCCCCAGCATTTT. Residues: CRGEGQPQHF.

The CDR3, as DNA: TGTGCCAGCAGCTTAGATTCGGGACAGGGAACATTTTTTTACGTGTTCGAGCAGTACGTC. Amino acids: CASSLDSGQGTFFYVFEQYV. This rearrangement joins TRBV7-2 to TRBJ2-7; TRBD1 matches 9 bases. The V gene end was trimmed by 1 base and the J gene end by 6 bases; junction bases not matched to a gene: 22. Germline assignment: CDR1 SGHTA and CDR2 FQGNSA. The CDR3 sequence is 20 residues long.

On this clonotype itself: A much larger clone sits a single nucleotide away, making a read error possible. The chain carries TRBV7-6 and TRBJ1-2; D is ambiguous. CDR1 and CDR2 (germline): SGHVS, FNYEAQ. This CDR3 contains 12 residues. CDR3 protein: CVSSLWVSGYTF. CDR3 nucleotides: TGTGTCAGCAGCTTATGGGTCAGTGGCTACACCTTC.

This chain connects TRBV28 to TRBJ1-2; weak D call: TRBD1 (5 bases). The CDR3 length is 13 residues. Germline loops: CDR1 MDHEN, CDR2 SYDVKM. Trimming cost V 8 bases and J 4 bases, with 14 bases left between them. The CDR3 loop reads CASRMQGSYGYTF. The CDR3, as DNA: TGTGCCAGCCGGATGCAGGGCAGCTATGGCTACACCTTC.

This clonotype was seen repeatedly, ten times or more. J is TRBJ1-5 and V is TRBV7-6, with TRBD1 identical over 9 bases. The germline V gene encodes CDR1 SGHVS and CDR2 FNYEAQ. V was pared by 4 bases and J by 6 bases, with 4 bases of the junction left unmatched. The CDR3 has 14 residues. Here the CDR3 reads CASSSTGGSQPQHF. The CDR3 nucleotides read TGTGCCAGCAGCTCTACAGGGGGCAGTCAGCCCCAGCATTTT.

This clonotype showed up just a few times. The V and J genes are TRBV6-1 and TRBJ2-5; 11 bases map to TRBD2. V shed 7 bases and J 1 base; nucleotides not matched to a gene: 5. Germline-derived CDR1 and CDR2 are MNHNS and SASEGT. The length of the CDR3 is 15 residues. The DNA for the CDR3 is TGTGCCAGCACTTTAGCGGGGGGGCCCCAAGAGACCCAGTACTTC. It specifies CASTLAGGPQETQYF.

This clonotype was counted between two and nine times. This rearrangement joins TRBV24-1 to TRBJ2-3; D possibly corresponds to TRBD2 (5 bases). Per the germline V gene, CDR1 is KGHDR and CDR2 is SFDVKD. Trimming shortened V by 1 base and J by 5 bases, and 15 bases separated the two germline ends. CDR3 length: 16 residues. CDR3 nucleotide sequence: TGTGCCACCAGTGATTTTAGGCCCGCTCGGGGAGATACGCAGTATTTT. Amino acids: CATSDFRPARGDTQYF.

This clonotype was detected many times. This rearrangement joins TRBV2 to TRBJ2-4; the D is unclear. Between the trimmed V and J ends, which lost 3 bases and 15 bases, there was a span of 15 bases. The germline V gene encodes CDR1 SNHLY and CDR2 FYNNEI. This CDR3 comprises 12 residues. The chain's CDR3 is CASSDDGYHGYF. The CDR3 nucleotides are TGTGCCAGCAGTGATGACGGTTACCACGGGTACTTC.

The genes are TRBV29-1 and TRBJ2-2, with a tentative D call TRBD1 (5 bases). Germline CDR1 reads SQVTM; CDR2 reads ANQGSEA. The V end lost 5 bases, the J end lost 7 bases, and 11 bases lay between the germline ends. The CDR3 runs to 12 residues. The CDR3: CSVLRGHGELFF. The CDR3 DNA reads as TGCAGCGTTCTTAGGGGCCACGGGGAGCTGTTTTTT.

The chain recombines TRBV12-3 or TRBV12-4 with TRBJ2-5; D may be TRBD1 (5 bases). The length of the CDR3 is 13 residues. Trimming removed 10 bases at V and 0 bases at J, with 12 bases between. The CDR3 DNA sequence: TGTGCCAACAGGCCGGACAACCAAGAGACCCAGTACTTC. Translated, it gives CANRPDNQETQYF.

On this clonotype itself: A much larger clone lies a single base off, so this may be a read error. Here the CDR3 DNA reads TGTGCCACCAGCAGAGGGACAGGGATGGAGACCCAGTACTTC. Translation: CATSRGTGMETQYF. The rearrangement links TRBV15 to TRBJ2-5; 8 nucleotides align to TRBD1. Germline CDR1 and CDR2: LNHNV and YYDKDF (reference sequence). The CDR3 totals 14 residues. J lost 5 bases, V lost 1 base, and 3 bases had no gene match.

As regards this clonotype: The conserved final phenylalanine or tryptophan is absent from the CDR3, which likely points to a read error. The rearrangement joins TRBV28 to TRBJ2-5, with D possibly matching TRBD2 (6 bases). Trimming removed 6 bases from V and 5 bases from J, with 19 bases in between. This CDR3 contains 15 residues. In germline, CDR1 is MDHEN, CDR2 SYDVKM. The CDR3 DNA reads TGTGCCAGCAGCCGCCCGCGGGAAGGCGGGGAGACCCAGTACTCC. It yields the protein CASSRPREGGETQYS.